These 3 T cell receptor beta chains were all obtained from the same sample, sequenced in a study of cytomegalovirus exposure and HLA in healthy donors. Vbeta (60) and Jbeta (13) primers were used in the PCR. Method: immunoSEQ multiplex PCR; TCRdb's copy keeps in-frame clones and lacks some. Of a few hundred thousand clones in the sample, around 65% were seen once. Source material: PBMCs. These receptor sequences come from a female donor in good health and CMV-seronegative.

This rearrangement joins TRBV19 to TRBJ1-2, with D tentatively TRBD1 (5 bases). Trimming stripped 9 bases from V and 5 bases from J, with 19 bases between. Germline CDR1 and CDR2: LNHDA and SQIVND (reference sequence). The CDR3 consists of 14 residues. CDR3 sequence reads: CASRLTAIFYGYTF. CDR3 DNA sequence: TGTGCCAGCAGACTGACAGCCATATTTTATGGCTACACCTTC.

The DNA for the CDR3 is TGTGCCAGTCTAGCGACCTCACACTCCTACGAGCAGTACTTC. This translates into CASLATSHSYEQYF. V is TRBV7-6 and J is TRBJ2-5; D perhaps matches TRBD2 (6 bases). The J call is doubtful: the DNA matches TRBJ2-7 better. The CDR3 extends over 14 amino acids. Germline V gene data show CDR1 as SGHVS and CDR2 as FNYEAQ.

This clone appeared a few times. The chain recombines TRBV2 with TRBJ2-1; 11 bases agree with TRBD2. Germline trimming cut 3 bases from V and 7 bases from J; bases unmatched to any gene: 20. Germline values: CDR1 SNHLY, CDR2 FYNNEI. This CDR3 has 20 residues. CDR3 in amino acids: CASSEPGTDRSSGRKNEQFF. The CDR3 nucleotides read TGTGCCAGCAGTGAGCCCGGGACAGATAGATCTAGCGGGAGGAAAAATGAGCAGTTCTTC.